The 4 T cell receptor beta chains below all came from one sample that was sequenced in a study of identical twins (dated by TCRdb to the mid-2010s). Library generation was performed with 5' RACE. TCRdb lists the instrument as Illumina HiSeq 2000. The public reads were reprocessed in TCRdb via fastp at Q25 and MiXCR, keeping in-frame beta chains. Each record represents a unique CDR3 protein, reported with the most common genes and DNA among its rows. The sample profile shows 400,000 to 550,000 distinct CDR3 sequences; 22% of them were found once. 0.75% to 0.95% of the sample belongs to the ten largest clones. A further study also used this sample, focusing on T cells expressing NK-cell markers.

Input material: CD4+ T cells sorted from blood. Every receptor here comes from a woman under 30 in good health.

The chain has TRBV12-3 or TRBV12-4 and TRBJ2-7; 9 bases are a match to TRBD2. The J segment lost 3 bases and the V segment lost 6 bases, leaving 6 bases of the junction unmatched. The CDR3 runs 14 residues. The CDR3 sequence is CASSRTSAVYEQYF. CDR3 bases: TGTGCCAGCAGCCGGACTAGCGCCGTCTACGAGCAGTACTTC.

This clonotype has at least ten counts. CDR3 loop: CASTPSLSPSTDTQYF. For the CDR3, the DNA is TGTGCCAGCACCCCTAGTCTTAGCCCTAGCACAGATACGCAGTATTTT. The chain uses TRBV12-3 or TRBV12-4 and TRBJ2-3; D is undetermined. CDR3 size: 16 residues. The V end lost 7 bases, the J end lost 0 bases, and 17 bases lay between the germline ends.

This sequence joins TRBV6-1 and TRBJ2-7; TRBD1 agrees at 9 bases. The CDR3 runs 16 residues. J lost 0 bases, V lost 6 bases, and 9 bases had no gene match. Germline lookup yields CDR1 MNHNS and CDR2 SASEGT. DNA of the CDR3: TGTGCCAGCAGCGGGACAGGGACCGGGAGCTCCTACGAGCAGTACTTC. Its protein product is CASSGTGTGSSYEQYF.

This clonotype was recorded a few times. The CDR3: CSARVRGSEVYEQYF. For the CDR3, the DNA is TGCAGTGCTAGAGTACGAGGGTCTGAAGTCTACGAGCAGTACTTC. The rearrangement joins TRBV20-1 to TRBJ2-7; TRBD2 is a possible D gene (5 bases). CDR1 DFQATT and CDR2 SNEGSKA come from the germline V gene (reference sequence). Trimming removed 1 base from V and 3 bases from J, with 16 bases in between. This CDR3 has 15 amino acids.